This is a list of T cell receptor beta chains from one sample in a study of shared T cell receptors in the human thymus. TCRdb keeps only in-frame clones here, not all; method: immunoSEQ multiplex PCR. Seen here are approximately 400,000 clones, 95% observed once, and the top ten hold roughly 0.021%. The sample taken for sequencing was thymocytes. The receptors shown here come from a human donor. Both conserved end residues are part of each CDR3. The order of the fields is V gene, J gene, clone size, D gene, CDR3 protein, CDR3 DNA. A D gene is named only where the DNA matches it firmly. Expanded clones are given a class, and other clones once, few, many or no size at all.

TRBV27	TRBJ2-7	-	-	CASSLDRHYEQYF	TGTGCCAGCAGTTTGGACAGACACTACGAGCAGTACTTC
TRBV18	TRBJ2-6	-	-	CASSPPPPGAGANVLTF	TGTGCCAGCTCACCACCCCCCCCCGGGGCTGGGGCCAACGTCCTGACTTTC
TRBV29-1	TRBJ2-1	-	TRBD2	CSVERLAGGTEQFF	TGCAGCGTTGAAAGACTAGCGGGAGGAACTGAGCAGTTCTTC
TRBV7-9	TRBJ2-2	-	TRBD1	CASEPTGDRAGELFF	TGTGCCAGCGAGCCCACAGGGGATAGAGCCGGGGAGCTGTTTTTT
TRBV28	TRBJ2-1	-	-	CASSLRIGQRRRSSYNEQFF	TGTGCCAGCAGTTTAAGAATCGGCCAGCGGAGGAGAAGCTCCTACAATGAGCAGTTCTTC
TRBV28	TRBJ2-7	-	TRBD1	CASSRDRGYEQYF	TGTGCCAGCAGTCGGGACAGGGGCTACGAGCAGTACTTC
TRBV19	TRBJ1-3	-	-	CASSSWDGSGNTIYF	TGTGCCAGTAGTAGCTGGGACGGCTCTGGAAACACCATATATTTT
TRBV11-2	TRBJ1-5	-	TRBD1	CASSRMTGTSNQPQHF	TGTGCCAGCAGCCGGATGACAGGGACTAGCAATCAGCCCCAGCATTTT
TRBV28	TRBJ1-4	-	TRBD1	CASSSRQGAGEKLFF	TGTGCCAGCAGTTCCCGACAGGGGGCAGGTGAAAAACTGTTTTTT
TRBV19	TRBJ2-5	-	TRBD2	CASRDRWASGRAGAKEETQYF	TGTGCCAGTAGAGACCGTTGGGCTAGCGGGAGGGCCGGTGCGAAGGAAGAGACCCAGTACTTC
TRBV30	TRBJ2-7	-	-	CAWSVTGPPYEQYF	TGTGCCTGGAGTGTAACAGGGCCCCCCTACGAGCAGTACTTC
TRBV7-2	TRBJ2-5	-	-	CASSLGPAQETQYF	TGTGCCAGCAGCCTGGGTCCCGCTCAGGAGACCCAGTACTTC
TRBV6-1	TRBJ1-4	-	TRBD1	CASSERASDREGEKLFF	TGTGCCAGCAGTGAGCGGGCGTCGGACAGGGAGGGCGAAAAACTGTTTTTT
TRBV9	TRBJ2-1	-	-	CASSNIGVEQFF	TGTGCCAGCAGCAACATAGGGGTTGAGCAGTTCTTC
TRBV27	TRBJ1-2	-	-	CASSFRGGEDGYTF	TGTGCCAGCAGTTTCAGGGGTGGAGAGGATGGCTACACCTTC
TRBV5-3	TRBJ2-7	-	TRBD2	CARSYLQREVQYEQYF	TGTGCCAGAAGCTACTTACAGCGGGAGGTCCAATACGAGCAGTACTTC
TRBV11-2	TRBJ2-1	-	-	CASSPTGACSYNEQFF	TGTGCCAGCAGCCCTACGGGGGCGTGCTCCTACAATGAGCAGTTCTTC
TRBV10-2	TRBJ1-6	-	TRBD1	CASSEPGQVAPLHF	TGCGCCAGCAGTGAGCCGGGACAGGTGGCACCCCTCCACTTT
TRBV11-1	TRBJ2-1	-	-	CASSSLRDFYNEQFF	TGTGCCAGCAGCTCCCTCCGGGACTTTTACAATGAGCAGTTCTTC
TRBV6-5	TRBJ1-1	-	TRBD1	CASIDRGPNTEAFF	TGTGCCAGCATTGACAGGGGACCGAACACTGAAGCTTTCTTT
TRBV10-3	TRBJ2-1	-	-	CAISVDRYNEQFF	TGTGCCATCAGTGTAGACAGATACAATGAGCAGTTCTTC
TRBV30	TRBJ2-1	-	TRBD1	CAWGGLGTGVIYNEQFF	TGTGCCTGGGGGGGACTTGGGACAGGGGTGATCTACAATGAGCAGTTCTTC
TRBV16	TRBJ2-1	-	TRBD1	CASSQFPGGAYNEQFF	TGTGCCAGCAGCCAATTCCCAGGGGGCGCCTACAATGAGCAGTTCTTC
TRBV5-1	TRBJ2-4	-	TRBD1	CASSSTGVIQYF	TGCGCCAGCAGCTCTACAGGGGTGATTCAGTACTTC
TRBV2	TRBJ2-1	-	TRBD2	CASRPGTSGRSSYNEQFF	TGTGCCAGCAGACCAGGGACTAGCGGGAGATCCTCCTACAATGAGCAGTTCTTC
TRBV6-5	TRBJ2-7	-	-	CASSYSIGFSSYEQYF	TGTGCCAGCAGTTACTCTATCGGCTTTAGCTCCTACGAGCAGTACTTC
TRBV11-2	TRBJ2-7	-	-	CASSLEPPPRENPYEQYF	TGTGCCAGCAGCTTAGAGCCCCCTCCACGGGAGAATCCCTACGAGCAGTACTTC
TRBV5-6	TRBJ2-1	-	-	CASSPGAYNEQFF	TGTGCCAGCAGCCCGGGGGCCTACAATGAGCAGTTCTTC
TRBV6-5	TRBJ2-1	-	-	CASSYSKQGKFF	TGTGCCAGCAGTTACTCGAAGCAGGGGAAGTTCTTC
TRBV7-2	TRBJ2-5	-	TRBD2	CASSYPIGGLAGVETQYF	TGTGCCAGCAGCTACCCGATCGGGGGACTAGCGGGAGTCGAGACCCAGTACTTC
TRBV10-3	TRBJ2-7	-	TRBD2	CAISVQREMGEQYF	TGTGCCATCAGTGTCCAGCGGGAGATGGGCGAGCAGTACTTC
TRBV19	TRBJ1-2	-	-	CASLTATYGYTF	TGTGCCAGCTTGACCGCTACTTATGGCTACACCTTC
TRBV7-2	TRBJ2-5	-	TRBD2	CASSLAQAGGMETQYF	TGTGCCAGCAGCTTAGCGCAAGCGGGGGGTATGGAGACCCAGTACTTC
TRBV18	TRBJ2-2	-	TRBD1	CATSGGQGGTGELFF	TGTGCCACCTCCGGTGGACAGGGCGGGACCGGGGAGCTGTTTTTT
TRBV5-1	TRBJ1-2	-	-	CASSLSGYGYTF	TGCGCCAGCAGCTTGTCCGGGTACGGCTACACCTTC
TRBV11-2	TRBJ2-7	-	TRBD1	CASSLETGPTYEQYF	TGTGCCAGCAGCCTTGAGACAGGGCCTACCTACGAGCAGTACTTC
TRBV27	TRBJ1-1	-	TRBD1	CASTRTGPGTEAFF	TGTGCCAGCACCCGGACAGGGCCGGGCACTGAAGCTTTCTTT
TRBV5-1	TRBJ1-4	-	-	CASSLGDRFNEKLFF	TGCGCCAGCAGCTTGGGTGACCGCTTTAATGAAAAACTGTTTTTT
TRBV10-3	TRBJ1-2	-	-	CAISELNDPSHYGYTF	TGTGCCATCAGCGAACTAAACGACCCAAGCCACTATGGCTACACCTTC
TRBV7-9	TRBJ2-7	-	-	CASSTLADEQYF	TGTGCCAGCAGTACACTAGCAGATGAGCAGTACTTC
TRBV5-1	TRBJ2-6	-	-	CASPSGARSGANVLTF	TGCGCCTCCCCTTCGGGGGCCCGCTCTGGGGCCAACGTCCTGACTTTC
TRBV9	TRBJ2-1	few	-	CASSVAGRPYNEQFF	TGTGCCAGCAGCGTAGCGGGCCGACCCTACAATGAGCAGTTCTTC
TRBV4-1	TRBJ2-3	-	TRBD2	CASSQVVAGGTDTQYF	TGCGCCAGCAGCCAAGTGGTAGCGGGAGGCACAGATACGCAGTATTTT
TRBV7-2	TRBJ2-5	-	-	CASSLALEGRGQETQYF	TGTGCCAGCAGCTTAGCGCTGGAGGGGAGGGGGCAAGAGACCCAGTACTTC
TRBV7-8	TRBJ2-3	-	-	CASSSYDSTDTQYF	TGTGCCAGCAGCTCCTATGACAGCACAGATACGCAGTATTTT
TRBV10-3	TRBJ1-2	few	TRBD1	CAISEGQGANYGYTF	TGTGCCATCAGTGAGGGACAGGGAGCCAACTATGGCTACACCTTC
TRBV4-1	TRBJ2-7	-	TRBD2	CASSQEVRLAGVGSYEQYF	TGCGCCAGCAGCCAAGAGGTTCGACTAGCGGGAGTAGGTTCCTACGAGCAGTACTTC
TRBV28	TRBJ2-1	-	-	CASTESNEQFF	TGTGCCAGCACCGAATCCAATGAGCAGTTCTTC
TRBV29-1	TRBJ1-2	-	-	CSVQGSPYGYTF	TGCAGCGTTCAGGGGTCCCCCTATGGCTACACCTTC
TRBV27	TRBJ2-2	-	TRBD1	CASSLPGQTNTGELFF	TGTGCCAGCAGCCTACCGGGACAGACTAACACCGGGGAGCTGTTTTTT
TRBV7-9	TRBJ2-5	-	TRBD2	CASSPHERLAGGETQYF	TGTGCCAGCAGCCCGCATGAACGACTAGCGGGAGGAGAGACCCAGTACTTC